This TCR beta chain was found in a study of CD8 T cells in Susac syndrome. Study-wide context: There were six sequenced Susac syndrome patients with active disease and eight or nine in remission. Study conclusions and caveats: The study's TCR sequencing and HLA analysis covered a relatively small number of individuals, and the study acknowledged this.

Germline V gene lookup returns CDR1 SGHRS and CDR2 YFSETQ. V lost 3 bases to trimming and J lost 5 bases, with 15 bases between them. The CDR3 length is 15 residues. In regard to this clonotype: No antigen is known for it.

It was with random hexamers that about 0.45 to 1 ug RNA was reverse transcribed. The method of amplification for TCR beta CDR3 was immunoSEQ multiplex PCR, covering 54 Vbeta and 13 Jbeta. MiXCR was run by TCRdb on the immunoSEQ multiplex PCR reads, yielding one entry per CDR3 protein. The sample records about 120,000 distinct CDR3 sequences, around 94% being singletons. This clonotype originated in a human donor with Susac syndrome. The chain joins TRBV5-1 to TRBJ2-1; D possibly uses TRBD1 or TRBD2 (5 bases each). The sequenced sample consisted of CD8+ T cells from PBMCs. The DNA for the CDR3 is TGCGCCAGCAGCTCTACCGGGACGGCGAACAATGAGCAGTTCTTC. Translation: CASSSTGTANNEQFF.